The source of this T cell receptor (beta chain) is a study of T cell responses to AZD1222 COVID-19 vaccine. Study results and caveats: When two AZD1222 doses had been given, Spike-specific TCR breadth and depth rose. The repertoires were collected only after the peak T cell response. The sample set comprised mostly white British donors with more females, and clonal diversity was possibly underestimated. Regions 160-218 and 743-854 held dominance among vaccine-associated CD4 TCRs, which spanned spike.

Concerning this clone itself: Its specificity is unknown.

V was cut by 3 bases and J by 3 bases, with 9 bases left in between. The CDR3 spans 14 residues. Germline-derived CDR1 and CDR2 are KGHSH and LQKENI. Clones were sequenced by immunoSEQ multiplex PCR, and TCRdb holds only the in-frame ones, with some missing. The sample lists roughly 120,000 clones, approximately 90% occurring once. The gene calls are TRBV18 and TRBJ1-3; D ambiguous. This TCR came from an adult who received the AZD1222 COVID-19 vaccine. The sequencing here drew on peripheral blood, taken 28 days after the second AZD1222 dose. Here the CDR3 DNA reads TGTGCCAGCTCACCCTCAGTTAGTGGAAACACCATATATTTT. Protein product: CASSPSVSGNTIYF.